The 15 T cell receptor beta chains presented below share a single source sample, sequenced in a study of blood T cell repertoires in COVID-19. The protocol was immunoSEQ multiplex PCR, while the TCRdb copy is restricted to in-frame clones and leaves out a portion. The table shows tens of thousands of clones, with 85% to 90% occurring only once. What was sequenced was peripheral blood. The source of these receptors is a man aged 65 to 79 with active or convalescent COVID-19.

This clone was detected only once. This sequence joins TRBV30 and TRBJ1-1; no clear D gene. Per the germline V gene, CDR1 is GTSNPN and CDR2 is SVGIG (reference sequence). The V end was cut by 4 bases, the J end by 0 bases, with 15 bases between. This CDR3 spans 15 amino acids. For the CDR3, the DNA is TGTGCCTGGATCCCCGGCACAGAGCTGAACACTGAAGCTTTCTTT. Translation gives CAWIPGTELNTEAFF.

The CDR3: CASRPDRGSNYGYTF. The CDR3 nucleotides are TGTGCCAGCAGACCGGACAGGGGGAGTAACTATGGCTACACCTTC. V is TRBV11-2 and J is TRBJ1-2, with 10 bases that match TRBD1. Germline assignment: CDR1 SGHAT and CDR2 FQNNGV. This CDR3 contains 15 residues. V lost 6 bases to trimming and J lost 1 base; unmatched junction nucleotides: 5.

V is TRBV7-3 and J is TRBJ2-1, with D possibly matching TRBD2 (6 bases). Per germline, CDR1 SGHTA and CDR2 FQGTGA. The V end lost 5 bases, the J end lost 2 bases, and 10 bases lay between the germline ends. The CDR3 is 14 amino acids. The CDR3 loop reads CASSRSGAYNEQFF. The CDR3 DNA follows: TGTGCCAGCAGCCGGTCGGGGGCCTACAATGAGCAGTTCTTC.

The chain couples TRBV21-1 to TRBJ1-2. TRBV21-1 represents a pseudogene. The CDR3 spans 18 residues. The CDR3 spells CASSKDEGPPPSGYGYTF. As DNA, the CDR3 is TGTGCCAGCAGCAAAGACGAGGGCCCCCCTCCTTCGGGCTATGGCTACACCTTC.

This sequence joins TRBV6-2 or TRBV6-3 and TRBJ1-5; D not certain. The CDR3 loop spans 14 amino acids. CDR1 is MNHEY and CDR2 is SVGEGT in the germline V gene. Trimming removed 4 bases from V and 3 bases from J, with 10 bases in between. The chain's CDR3 is CASSSGGNNQPQHF. The CDR3 bases are TGTGCCAGCAGTTCGGGAGGGAACAATCAGCCCCAGCATTTT.

The rearrangement uses TRBV25-1 and TRBJ2-3; 8 bases match TRBD2. Looked up from germline, CDR1 is MGHDK and CDR2 is SYGVNS. With 10 bases clipped from V and 2 bases from J, the junction kept 5 bases outside the gene matches. The CDR3 is 13 amino acids. CDR3 in DNA: TGTGCCATCCGGGAGGGCCTCACAGATACGCAGTATTTT. It yields the protein CAIREGLTDTQYF.

V usage is TRBV19 and J usage is TRBJ2-7; 8 bases line up with TRBD2. V shed 8 bases, J shed 3 bases, and the junction held 6 bases outside the gene matches. The CDR3 extends over 13 amino acids. Per the germline V gene, CDR1 is LNHDA and CDR2 is SQIVND (reference sequence). This CDR3 reads CASAGGALYEQYF. Here the CDR3 DNA reads TGTGCCAGTGCGGGGGGCGCACTCTACGAGCAGTACTTC.

The chain is built from TRBV6-1 and TRBJ1-1; 11 bases agree with TRBD1. V shed 2 bases, J shed 8 bases, and the junction held 4 bases outside the gene matches. The CDR3 sequence is 14 residues long. CDR1 and CDR2 from the germline V gene are MNHNS and SASEGT. The CDR3 region has the DNA TGTGCCAGCAGTGAACCGGACAGGGGGCGGGAAGCTTTCTTT. Its protein product is CASSEPDRGREAFF.

The CDR3 nucleotides are TGTGCCAGCAGCCACGGGGGGGCAGGGGCCCTTCAGCCCCAGCATTTT. This codes for CASSHGGAGALQPQHF. This sequence joins TRBV7-2 and TRBJ1-5; a possible D gene is TRBD1 (6 bases). The CDR3 is 16 amino acids. Per the germline V gene, CDR1 is SGHTA and CDR2 is FQGNSA. With 5 bases removed from V and 6 bases from J, the gap between germline ends came to 20 bases.

DNA for the CDR3: TGTGCCAGCAGCTCTTCAGAGCGGGACACCATATATTTT. Translation: CASSSSERDTIYF. The chain combines TRBV7-9 with TRBJ1-3; no clear D. The germline V and J ends were trimmed by 4 bases and 8 bases, with 12 bases remaining between them. Germline lookup yields CDR1 SEHNR and CDR2 FQNEAQ (reference sequence). The CDR3 consists of 13 residues.

This sequence joins TRBV30 and TRBJ2-1; 13 nucleotides agree with TRBD2. J lost 4 bases, V lost 2 bases, and 8 bases had no gene match. The CDR3 sequence is 17 residues long. Germline-derived CDR1 and CDR2 are GTSNPN and SVGIG (reference sequence). The CDR3 protein is CAWSNERTSGRYNEQFF. In nucleotides, the CDR3 is TGTGCCTGGAGTAACGAGAGGACTAGCGGGAGATACAATGAGCAGTTCTTC.

CDR3 nucleotide sequence: TGTGCCACCAGTAGTGGGGACATCACAGATACGCAGTATTTT. Protein: CATSSGDITDTQYF. The V gene is TRBV24-1, the J gene TRBJ2-3; perhaps TRBD1 as D (6 bases). CDR1 KGHDR and CDR2 SFDVKD come from the germline V gene. This CDR3 contains 14 residues. Trimming left V 6 bases short and J 2 bases short, with 11 bases between.

CDR3 in amino acids: CASSSQPGQLYNEQFF. The CDR3 nucleotides are TGTGCCAGCAGCTCCCAGCCGGGACAGCTTTACAATGAGCAGTTCTTC. V usage is TRBV7-6 and J usage is TRBJ2-1; the match to TRBD1 covers 7 bases. The junction had 10 bases not matched to a gene; V was cut back by 4 bases and J by 4 bases. CDR1 SGHVS and CDR2 FNYEAQ come from the germline V gene. The CDR3 loop spans 16 amino acids.

The chain recombines TRBV10-3 with TRBJ2-2, with TRBD2 identical over 11 bases. The CDR3 length is 14 residues. J lost 10 bases, V lost 7 bases, and 8 bases had no gene match. CDR1 is ENHRY, CDR2 SYGVKD, per germline. Written as DNA, the CDR3 is TGTGCCATCAACCCGGGACTAGCGGAGGTGGAGCTGTTTTTT. The encoded protein is CAINPGLAEVELFF.

The chain is built from TRBV9 and TRBJ2-1; 12 positions match TRBD2. Germline trimming cut 4 bases from V and 9 bases from J; bases unmatched to any gene: 11. This CDR3 region has 16 residues. Germline V CDR1 and CDR2: SGDLS, YYNGEE. This chain's CDR3 is CASSPLAGGAGGEQFF. As DNA, the CDR3 is TGTGCCAGCAGCCCCCTAGCGGGAGGGGCCGGGGGTGAGCAGTTCTTC.